The source of this T cell receptor beta chain is a study of blood T cell repertoires in COVID-19. Study context: Samples of COVID-19 (acute and convalescent) were obtained from the United States, Italy and Spain. The cDNA or gDNA used as material had been derived from T cells, B-cell-depleted T cells, or PBMCs.

Germline V gene lookup returns CDR1 KGHDR and CDR2 SFDVKD. With 4 bases clipped from V and 4 bases from J, the junction kept 5 bases outside the gene matches. CDR3 length: 15 residues. As originally analysed: It was from reference gene primer amplification that nucleated cell counts were estimated. The protocol was immunoSEQ multiplex PCR, while the TCRdb copy is restricted to in-frame clones and leaves out a portion. The DNA gave D and trimming, while V, J and clone size come from that table. The sample includes roughly 250,000 clones, approximately 81% of them seen just once. This clonotype originated in a woman aged 55-69 years with active or convalescent COVID-19. This rearrangement joins TRBV24-1 to TRBJ2-5; TRBD1 aligns across 10 bases. Sequencing input: peripheral blood. The CDR3 region has the DNA TGTGCCACCAGTGACCCGGGACAGGGGATAGAGACCCAGTACTTC. Its protein is CATSDPGQGIETQYF.